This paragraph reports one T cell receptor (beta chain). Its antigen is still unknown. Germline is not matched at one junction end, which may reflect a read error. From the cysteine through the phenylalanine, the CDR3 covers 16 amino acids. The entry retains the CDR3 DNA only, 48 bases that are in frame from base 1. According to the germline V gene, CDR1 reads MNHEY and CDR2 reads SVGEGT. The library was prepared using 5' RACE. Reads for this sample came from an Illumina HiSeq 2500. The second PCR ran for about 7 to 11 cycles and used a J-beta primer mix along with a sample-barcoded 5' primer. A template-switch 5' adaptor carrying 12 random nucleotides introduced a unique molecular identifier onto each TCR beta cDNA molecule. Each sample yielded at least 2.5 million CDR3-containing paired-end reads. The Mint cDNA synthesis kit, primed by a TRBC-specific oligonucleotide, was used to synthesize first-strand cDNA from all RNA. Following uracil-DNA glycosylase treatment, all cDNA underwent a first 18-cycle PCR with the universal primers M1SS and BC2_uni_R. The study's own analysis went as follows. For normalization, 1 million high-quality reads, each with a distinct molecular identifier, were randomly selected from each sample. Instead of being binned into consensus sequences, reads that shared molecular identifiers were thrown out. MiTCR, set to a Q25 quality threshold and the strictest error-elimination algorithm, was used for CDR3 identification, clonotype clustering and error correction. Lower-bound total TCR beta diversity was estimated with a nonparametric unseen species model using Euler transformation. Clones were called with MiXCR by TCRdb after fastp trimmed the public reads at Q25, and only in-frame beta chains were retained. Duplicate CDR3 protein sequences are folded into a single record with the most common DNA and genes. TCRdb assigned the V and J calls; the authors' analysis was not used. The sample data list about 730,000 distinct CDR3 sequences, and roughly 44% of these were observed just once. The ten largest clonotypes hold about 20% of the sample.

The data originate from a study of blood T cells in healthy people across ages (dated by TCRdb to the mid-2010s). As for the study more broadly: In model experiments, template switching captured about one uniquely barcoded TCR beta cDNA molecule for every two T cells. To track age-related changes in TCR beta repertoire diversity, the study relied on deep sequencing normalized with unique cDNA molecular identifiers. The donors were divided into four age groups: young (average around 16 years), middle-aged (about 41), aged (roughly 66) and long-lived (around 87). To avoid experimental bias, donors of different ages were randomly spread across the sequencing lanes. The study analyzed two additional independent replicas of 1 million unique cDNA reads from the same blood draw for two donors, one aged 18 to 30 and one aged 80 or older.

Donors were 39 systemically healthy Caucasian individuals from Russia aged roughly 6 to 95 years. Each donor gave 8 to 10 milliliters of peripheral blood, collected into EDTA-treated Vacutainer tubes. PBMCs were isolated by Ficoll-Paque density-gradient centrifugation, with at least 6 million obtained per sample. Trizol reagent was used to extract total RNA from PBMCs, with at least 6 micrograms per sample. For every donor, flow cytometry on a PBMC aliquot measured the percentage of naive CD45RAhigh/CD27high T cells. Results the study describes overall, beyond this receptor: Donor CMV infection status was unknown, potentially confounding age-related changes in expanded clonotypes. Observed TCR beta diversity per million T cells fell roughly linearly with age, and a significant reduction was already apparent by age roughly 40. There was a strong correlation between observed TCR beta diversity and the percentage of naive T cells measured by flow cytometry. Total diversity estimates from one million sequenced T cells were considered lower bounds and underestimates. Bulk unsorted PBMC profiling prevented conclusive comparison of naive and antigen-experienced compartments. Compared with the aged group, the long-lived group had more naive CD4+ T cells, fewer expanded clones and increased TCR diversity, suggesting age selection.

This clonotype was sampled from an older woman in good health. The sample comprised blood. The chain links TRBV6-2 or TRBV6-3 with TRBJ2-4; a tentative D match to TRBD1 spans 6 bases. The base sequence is TGTACCAGCAGTTACTCAGGGGATGAGCACAAAAACGTTCAGTACTTC. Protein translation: CTSSYSGDEHKNVQYF.